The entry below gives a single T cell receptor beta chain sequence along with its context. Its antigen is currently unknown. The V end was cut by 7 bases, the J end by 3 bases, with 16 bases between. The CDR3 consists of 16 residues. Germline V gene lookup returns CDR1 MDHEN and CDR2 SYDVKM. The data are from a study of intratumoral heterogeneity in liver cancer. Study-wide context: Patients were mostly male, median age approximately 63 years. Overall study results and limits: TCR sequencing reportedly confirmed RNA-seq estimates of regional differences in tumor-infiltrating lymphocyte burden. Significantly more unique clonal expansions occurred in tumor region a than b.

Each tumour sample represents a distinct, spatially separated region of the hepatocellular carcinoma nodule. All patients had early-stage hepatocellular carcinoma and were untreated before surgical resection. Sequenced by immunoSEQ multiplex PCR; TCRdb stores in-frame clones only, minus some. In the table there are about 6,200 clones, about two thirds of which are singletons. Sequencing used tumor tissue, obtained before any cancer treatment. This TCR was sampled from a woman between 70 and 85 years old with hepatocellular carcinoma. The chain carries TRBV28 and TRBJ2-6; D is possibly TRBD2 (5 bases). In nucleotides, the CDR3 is TGTGCCAGCATCCCTTTCCGGGGAGTTGGGGCCAACGTCCTGACTTTC. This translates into CASIPFRGVGANVLTF.